These 23 T cell receptor beta chains originate from one sample sequenced in a study of shared clonotypes between healthy human individuals. Measured with immunoSEQ multiplex PCR; TCRdb has only the in-frame clones, and not every one. The repertoire holds hundreds of thousands of clones, with 55% to 85% as singletons. The sample comprised memory CD4+ T cells sorted from blood. Subset defined: CD45RA-negative fraction. The receptors stem from a woman aged 30 to 39 in good health.

The chain links TRBV2 to TRBJ2-5; perhaps TRBD2 as D (6 bases). CDR1 SNHLY and CDR2 FYNNEI come from the germline V gene. V was shortened by 4 bases and J by 1 base, with 10 bases between the two germline ends. The CDR3 is 14 residues long. The CDR3 protein is CASSGGLGQETQYF. CDR3 DNA: TGTGCCAGCAGTGGGGGACTGGGCCAAGAGACCCAGTACTTC.

The gene calls are TRBV2 and TRBJ2-1, with 13 positions matching TRBD2. With V trimmed by 6 bases and J by 1 base, 3 bases remained unmatched. This CDR3 contains 16 residues. Germline V gives CDR1 SNHLY, CDR2 FYNNEI. CDR3 in amino acids: CASRGTSGKSYNEQFF. In DNA form, the CDR3 reads TGTGCCAGCAGGGGGACTAGCGGGAAGTCCTACAATGAGCAGTTCTTC.

Only a few counts were recorded for this clone. Just one base apart from a much larger clone, this may be a read error. Other nucleotide sequences from this sample produce the same CDR3. The V and J genes are TRBV28 and TRBJ2-1; the D is unclear. The CDR3 spans 11 residues. V dropped 6 bases and J dropped 0 bases, with 0 bases sitting between them. CDR1 is MDHEN and CDR2 is SYDVKM in the germline V gene. CDR3 DNA sequence: TGTGCCAGCAGCTCCTACAATGAGCAGTTCTTC. Its protein product is CASSSYNEQFF.

The V call is TRBV19, the J call TRBJ2-7; no clear D gene. Trimming stripped 5 bases from V and 6 bases from J, with 11 bases between. The CDR3 is 12 amino acids. Germline V CDR1 and CDR2: LNHDA, SQIVND (reference sequence). CDR3 sequence reads: CASSPSVSEQYF. For the CDR3, the DNA is TGTGCCAGTAGTCCCTCAGTTTCCGAGCAGTACTTC.

The J gene is TRBJ2-6, the V gene TRBV27; no firm D call. Germline V lookup: CDR1 MNHEY, CDR2 SMNVEV (reference sequence). The CDR3 runs to 17 residues. V was cut by 0 bases and J by 0 bases, with 9 bases left in between. CDR3 in DNA: TGTGCCAGCAGTTTATCAGCCAGACCCTCTGGGGCCAACGTCCTGACTTTC. Amino acid sequence: CASSLSARPSGANVLTF.

The count of this clone is one. The rearrangement links TRBV29-1 to TRBJ2-3, with 14 bases that match TRBD2. The CDR3 is 16 residues long. The V segment lost 6 bases and the J segment 3 bases; nucleotides outside the gene matches: 8. Per the germline V gene, CDR1 is SQVTM and CDR2 is ANQGSEA. CDR3 sequence: CSVAGTSGRQTDTQYF. CDR3 DNA: TGCAGCGTCGCCGGGACTAGCGGGAGACAAACAGATACGCAGTATTTT.

V is TRBV15 and J is TRBJ1-4; no clear D gene. Germline CDR1 LNHNV, CDR2 YYDKDF (reference sequence). There are 14 residues in the CDR3. Trimming pared 0 bases from V and 11 bases from J, leaving 13 bases between. In nucleotides, the CDR3 is TGTGCCACCAGCAGAGACCTCATGCCGGGGAAACTGTTTTTT. Its translation is CATSRDLMPGKLFF.

The chain links TRBV27 to TRBJ2-3; no clear D. This CDR3 is 15 amino acids long. Trimming took off 3 bases at V and 1 base at J, with 11 bases between the two ends. The V gene's germline CDR1 is MNHEY and CDR2 SMNVEV (reference sequence). The CDR3: CASSFNGPGTDTQYF. The CDR3, as DNA: TGTGCCAGCAGTTTCAACGGACCTGGCACAGATACGCAGTATTTT.

The gene calls are TRBV9 and TRBJ2-7; TRBD2 matches at 7 bases. V gave up 0 bases and J gave up 0 bases; unmatched junction bases: 0. Germline CDR1 SGDLS, CDR2 YYNGEE. This CDR3 is 14 amino acids long. CDR3 sequence reads: CASSVGDYSYEQYF. CDR3 DNA: TGTGCCAGCAGCGTAGGGGACTACTCCTACGAGCAGTACTTC.

J is TRBJ1-5 and V is TRBV28; 8 bases fit TRBD1. CDR1 is MDHEN, CDR2 SYDVKM, per germline. The CDR3 extends over 17 amino acids. V lost 6 bases, J lost 3 bases, and 13 bases stayed unmatched. The CDR3 DNA reads as TGTGCCAGCAGGGCTAGAATGACAGGGGCGGTCAATCAGCCCCAGCATTTT. Residues: CASRARMTGAVNQPQHF.

This chain links TRBV4-2 with TRBJ2-3; 9 nucleotides agree with TRBD2. V trimming: 1 base; J trimming: 0 bases; junction bases outside the gene matches: 5. The CDR3 runs to 17 residues. From germline, CDR1 is LGHNA and CDR2 YNFKEQ. CDR3 protein: CASSQGTSGYSTDTQYF. CDR3 bases: TGTGCCAGCAGCCAAGGAACTAGCGGGTACAGCACAGATACGCAGTATTTT.

This chain joins TRBV2 and TRBJ1-4, with D hard to call. Germline CDR1 and CDR2: SNHLY and FYNNEI. V lost 1 base and J lost 1, with 7 bases in between. The CDR3 covers 15 residues. The CDR3 here is CASSEDLITNEKLFF. The CDR3 bases are TGTGCCAGCAGTGAAGATTTGATAACTAATGAAAAACTGTTTTTT.

This clone was observed a handful of times. The V and J genes are TRBV19 and TRBJ2-3, with D uncertain. This CDR3 is built from 12 residues. V lost 0 bases and J lost 9, with 7 bases in between. Germline V gene data show CDR1 as LNHDA and CDR2 as SQIVND (reference sequence). CDR3 region: CASSIEAGTQYF. The CDR3 DNA reads TGTGCCAGTAGTATAGAAGCCGGCACGCAGTATTTT.

This chain joins TRBV15 and TRBJ1-2; D is ambiguous. Trimming removed 1 base from V and 7 bases from J, with 4 bases in between. CDR3 length: 11 residues. Germline CDR1 is LNHNV and CDR2 is YYDKDF (reference sequence). The CDR3 DNA reads as TGTGCCACCAGCAGAGGAGGTGGCTACACCTTC. Translating gives CATSRGGGYTF.

The sample holds one count of this clone. The chain carries TRBV29-1 and TRBJ2-1; TRBD2 agrees at 13 bases. The CDR3 covers 15 residues. The V segment lost 6 bases and the J segment 9 bases; nucleotides outside the gene matches: 11. Per germline, CDR1 SQVTM and CDR2 ANQGSEA. CDR3 amino acids: CSVTGTSGNWGEQFF. DNA of the CDR3: TGCAGCGTAACCGGGACTAGCGGGAATTGGGGTGAGCAGTTCTTC.

The chain uses TRBV5-4 and TRBJ1-2; D is ambiguous. Germline-derived CDR1 and CDR2 are SGHNT and YYREEE (reference sequence). V was trimmed by 0 bases and J by 1 base, leaving 16 bases between them. The CDR3 totals 17 residues. CDR3 nucleotides: TGTGCCAGCAGCTTGGACAACCTATTCCCCGTTAACTATGGCTACACCTTC. The encoded protein is CASSLDNLFPVNYGYTF.

The table lists this clone with many counts. Other DNA sequences from this sample encode an identical CDR3 as well. This chain uses TRBV5-1 with TRBJ2-1, with TRBD2 matching over 10 bases. The CDR3 contains 15 residues. The V and J ends lost 0 bases and 4 bases, in that order; junction bases with no gene match: 1. Germline values: CDR1 SGHRS, CDR2 YFSETQ. The CDR3 DNA reads TGCGCCAGCAGCTTGGCTAGCGGGAGTTACAATGAGCAGTTCTTC. It is translated as CASSLASGSYNEQFF.

The genes are TRBV18 and TRBJ1-1; 7 positions match TRBD1. The CDR3 is 13 residues long. Germline V gives CDR1 KGHSH, CDR2 LQKENI. V was pared by 2 bases and J by 6 bases, with 3 bases of the junction left unmatched. CDR3 region: CASSPNQGAEAFF. CDR3 in DNA: TGTGCCAGCTCACCAAACCAGGGGGCTGAAGCTTTCTTT.

The chain is built from TRBV4-1 and TRBJ2-7; D ambiguous. The CDR3 totals 14 residues. V lost 8 bases and J 3 bases, leaving 17 bases between the germline ends. Germline CDR1 is MGHRA and CDR2 is YSYEKL. As DNA, the CDR3 is TGCGCCAGCTCCTCGGAGTCCTCATACTACGAGCAGTACTTC. It yields the protein CASSSESSYYEQYF.

The J gene is TRBJ2-5, the V gene TRBV13; no clear D. Trimming took 5 bases from V and 5 from J, leaving 9 bases between them. Germline CDR1 is PRHDT and CDR2 is FYEKMQ (reference sequence). CDR3 size: 12 residues. As DNA, the CDR3 is TGTGCCAGCAGCGGCTCAAGGGAGACCCAGTACTTC. This gives the protein CASSGSRETQYF. Using reference TRBV13 and TRBJ2-5 for the parts outside the CDR3, the full variable domain is AAGVIQSPRHLIKEKRETATLKCYPIPRHDTVYWYQQGPGQDPQFLISFYEKMQSDKGSIPDRFSAQQFSDYHSELNMSSLELGDSALYFCASSGSRETQYFGPGTRLLVL.

The chain uses TRBV11-2 and TRBJ2-3; no definite D call. V was trimmed by 1 base and J by 1 base, leaving 15 bases between them. Germline V gene sequence: CDR1 SGHAT, CDR2 FQNNGV. The CDR3 consists of 17 residues. The CDR3 here is CASSLGVSPARTDTQYF. The CDR3, as DNA: TGTGCCAGCAGCTTAGGGGTTAGCCCTGCACGCACAGATACGCAGTATTTT. Using reference TRBV11-2 and TRBJ2-3 for the parts outside the CDR3, the full variable domain is EAGVAQSPRYKIIEKRQSVAFWCNPISGHATLYWYQQILGQGPKLLIQFQNNGVVDDSQLPKDRFSAERLKGVDSTLKIQPAKLEDSAVYLCASSLGVSPARTDTQYFGPGTRLTVL.

This chain links TRBV30 with TRBJ1-2, with D unclear. The V gene lost 7 bases and the J gene lost 5 bases, with 14 bases spanning the gap. Germline-derived CDR1 and CDR2 are GTSNPN and SVGIG (reference sequence). The CDR3 is 12 amino acids. The chain's CDR3 is CALTGFGYGYTF. CDR3 sequence (DNA): TGTGCCTTGACGGGGTTTGGGTATGGCTACACCTTC. The entire variable domain, with the rest obtained from reference TRBV30 and TRBJ1-2, is as follows: SQTIHQWPATLVQPVGSPLSLECTVEGTSNPNLYWYRQAAGRGLQLLFYSVGIGQISSEVPQNLSASRPQDRQFILSSKKLLLSDSGFYLCALTGFGYGYTFGSGTRLTVV.

The chain is built from TRBV2 and TRBJ2-5; D uncertain. V gave up 7 bases and J gave up 4 bases, with 10 bases separating them. CDR1 and CDR2 from the germline V gene are SNHLY and FYNNEI. This CDR3 spans 12 amino acids. CDR3: CASNSFGETQYF. The CDR3 nucleotides are TGTGCCAGCAATAGTTTTGGAGAGACCCAGTACTTC.